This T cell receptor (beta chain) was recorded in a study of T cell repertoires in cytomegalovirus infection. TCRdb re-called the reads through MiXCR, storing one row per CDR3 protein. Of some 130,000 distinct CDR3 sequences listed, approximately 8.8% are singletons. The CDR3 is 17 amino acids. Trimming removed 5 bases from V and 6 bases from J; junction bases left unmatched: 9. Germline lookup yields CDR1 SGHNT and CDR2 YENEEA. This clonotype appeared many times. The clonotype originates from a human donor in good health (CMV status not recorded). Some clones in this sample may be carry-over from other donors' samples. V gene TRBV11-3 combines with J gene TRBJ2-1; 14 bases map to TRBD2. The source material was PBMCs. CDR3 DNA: TGTGCCAGCAGCCCCGGGACTAGCGGGGGCCATGTCAATGAGCAGTTCTTC. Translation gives CASSPGTSGGHVNEQFF.